The table lists the clone carrying this T cell receptor beta chain with many counts. Template material for amplifying TCR beta CDR3 regions consisted of RNA transcripts. Primed by the HTBI set, a first-round RT-PCR was run on the TCR CDR3. TCRdb called the multiplex PCR reads again in MiXCR, with one record for every CDR3 protein. The sample carries hundreds of thousands of distinct CDR3 sequences, more than 15% recorded once. This sample is drawn from a study of T cells in Graves' hyperthyroidism and ophthalmopathy. Trimming at V came to 1 base and at J to 11 bases, leaving 5 bases not matched to a gene. Germline values: CDR1 LNHNV, CDR2 YYDKDF (reference sequence). The CDR3 runs to 15 residues. Ophthalmopathy cases scored 3 or more on the Clinical Activity Score and 4 or more on NOSPECS grade, with duration below 3 months. Together with thyroid ultrasound, orbital computed tomography, serum thyroxine and TRAb, clinical symptoms were used for diagnoses.

The rearrangement joins TRBV15 to TRBJ1-6, with 10 positions matching TRBD1. The source of this sequence is a woman aged 40-49 years with Graves' ophthalmopathy. Sequenced sample: blood. CDR3 sequence: CATSRAGQGTAPLHF. The CDR3 nucleotides read TGTGCCACCAGCAGAGCGGGACAGGGGACGGCACCCCTCCACTTT. Together with reference TRBV15 and TRBJ1-6, the CDR3 gives the full variable domain: DAMVIQNPRYQVTQFGKPVTLSCSQTLNHNVMYWYQQKSSQAPKLLFHYYDKDFNNEADTPDNFQSRRPNTSFCFLDIRSPGLGDTAMYLCATSRAGQGTAPLHFGNGTRLTVT.